The source of this T cell receptor (beta chain) is a study of cytomegalovirus exposure and HLA in healthy donors. Study background: The 500 to 750 first-cohort repertoires and the 110 or so validation repertoires shared the same platform, a later analysis reported.

Libraries were prepared by immunoSEQ multiplex PCR; TCRdb keeps only in-frame clonotypes and omits some of them. Here the sample spans about 150,000 clones, over 80% being singletons. In germline, CDR1 is SGHRS, CDR2 YFSETQ. There are 18 residues in the CDR3. The V gene end was trimmed by 4 bases and the J gene end by 3 bases; junction bases not matched to a gene: 10. The TCR originated in a woman aged 25-40 years in good health and CMV-seropositive. This chain uses TRBV5-1 with TRBJ2-2; 12 bases are a match to TRBD2. Sequenced input: PBMCs. For the CDR3, the DNA is TGCGCCAGCAGCCGACTAGCGGGAGAAGGGGAGGACACCGGGGAGCTGTTTTTT. Amino acid sequence: CASSRLAGEGEDTGELFF.